The 29 T cell receptor beta chains below all came from one sample that was sequenced in a study of T cells after yellow fever vaccination. TCRdb reanalysed the 5' RACE reads using MiXCR and keeps one entry per CDR3 protein. The sample gives just over 250,000 distinct CDR3 sequences, 5.2% of which show up once; roughly 3.4% is in the top ten. The sequences come from CD4+ T cells sorted from PBMCs, collected on the day of the yellow fever booster vaccination. The source is a man aged 18-30 years who received the YFV17D yellow fever vaccine.

Ten or more counts support this clonotype. The V gene is TRBV4-1, the J gene TRBJ2-7, with 7 bases lining up with TRBD1. The germline V gene encodes CDR1 MGHRA and CDR2 YSYEKL. The ends lost 2 bases at V and 3 bases at J; junction bases unmatched: 7. The CDR3 runs to 15 residues. The CDR3 loop reads CASSQTTGQNYEQYV. CDR3 DNA: TGCGCCAGCAGCCAAACGACGGGACAGAACTACGAGCAGTACGTC.

The rearrangement joins TRBV7-3 to TRBJ2-3, with D tentatively TRBD2 (7 bases). Germline CDR1 is SGHTA and CDR2 is FQGTGA. With 5 bases removed from V and 4 bases from J, the gap between germline ends came to 16 bases. The CDR3 runs 15 residues. In DNA form, the CDR3 reads TGTGCCAGCAGCAAAGGGGGGGCCAGCGCAGATACGCAGTATTTT. Its protein product is CASSKGGASADTQYF. The full variable domain, in which reference TRBV7-3 and TRBJ2-3 provide the parts outside the CDR3, is GAGVSQTPSNKVTEKGKYVELRCDPISGHTALYWYRQSLGQGPEFLIYFQGTGAADDSGLPNDRFFAVRPEGSVSTLKIQRTERGDSAVYLCASSKGGASADTQYFGPGTRLTVL.

At least ten counts were recorded for this clonotype. This chain joins TRBV5-6 and TRBJ2-2; D uncertain. Germline-derived CDR1 and CDR2 are SGHDT and YYEEEE. The CDR3 has 13 residues. V gave up 2 bases and J gave up 4 bases, with 6 bases separating them. The DNA of the CDR3 is TGTGCCAGCAGCTTTGGGTTCACCGGGGAGCTGTTTTTT. It is translated as CASSFGFTGELFF.

This chain connects TRBV5-1 to TRBJ1-1, with D perhaps TRBD1 (5 bases). The CDR3 is 14 residues long. Germline CDR1 reads SGHRS; CDR2 reads YFSETQ. The V gene lost 3 bases and the J gene lost 1 base, with 10 bases spanning the gap. CDR3 nucleotides: TGCGCCAGCAGCTCCGGGACTCCGAACACTGAAGCTTTCTTT. Protein product: CASSSGTPNTEAFF.

This clonotype was detected a few times. The chain links TRBV6-5 to TRBJ1-5; D might be TRBD1 (5 bases). Germline V gene data show CDR1 as MNHEY and CDR2 as SVGAGI. The CDR3 length is 13 residues. V lost 10 bases to trimming and J lost 0 bases, with 10 bases between them. The CDR3 protein is CATGGRSNQPQHF. In DNA form, the CDR3 reads TGTGCCACCGGGGGACGTAGCAATCAGCCCCAGCATTTT.

This chain uses TRBV5-4 with TRBJ2-5; 7 nucleotides line up with TRBD1. The V segment lost 0 bases and the J segment 6 bases; nucleotides outside the gene matches: 5. CDR1 is SGHNT and CDR2 is YYREEE in the germline V gene (reference sequence). This CDR3 has 14 amino acids. The CDR3 here is CASSLGGQAQTQYF. The CDR3 coding sequence is TGTGCCAGCAGCTTGGGTGGACAGGCCCAGACCCAGTACTTC.

This clonotype was observed many times. The J gene is TRBJ2-2, the V gene TRBV28; no clear D gene. Trimming left V 7 bases short and J 0 bases short, with 9 bases between. There are 14 residues in the CDR3. Germline assignment: CDR1 MDHEN and CDR2 SYDVKM. CDR3: CASTPGANTGELFF. As DNA, the CDR3 is TGTGCCAGCACCCCGGGCGCGAACACCGGGGAGCTGTTTTTT. Combining the CDR3 with reference TRBV28 and TRBJ2-2 gives the whole variable domain DVKVTQSSRYLVKRTGEKVFLECVQDMDHENMFWYRQDPGLGLRLIYFSYDVKMKEKGDIPEGYSVSREKKERFSLILESASTNQTSMYLCASTPGANTGELFFGEGSRLTVL.

This clonotype was seen once. The V call is TRBV9, the J call TRBJ1-1; no reliable D call. The CDR3 has 15 residues. Germline V gene sequence: CDR1 SGDLS, CDR2 YYNGEE. V lost 0 bases, J lost 2 bases, and 11 bases lay in between. The CDR3 DNA reads as TGTGCCAGCAGCGTAGAAGGGCAGTCCAACACTGAAGCTTTCTTT. Translated, it gives CASSVEGQSNTEAFF.

This clonotype was counted only a few times. The J gene is TRBJ1-4, the V gene TRBV5-1; 7 bases line up with TRBD1. Germline CDR1 reads SGHRS; CDR2 reads YFSETQ. With 4 bases clipped from V and 5 bases from J, the junction kept 11 bases outside the gene matches. The CDR3 runs 16 residues. For the CDR3, the DNA is TGCGCCAGCAGCCTTCAAGAAGGGGGCGCAAATGAAAAACTGTTTTTT. Amino acid sequence: CASSLQEGGANEKLFF.

As concerns this clonotype: At one end the junction does not follow the germline gene, possibly because of a read error. The chain couples TRBV7-2 to TRBJ1-1; maybe TRBD1 (5 bases). The germline gives CDR1 SGHTA, CDR2 FQGNSA. The CDR3 is 13 residues long. The CDR3 DNA is TGTGCCAGCAGCTTACGGGTGGGGACTGATGCTTTCTTT. As protein: CASSLRVGTDAFF.

This clonotype was recorded at least ten times. V gene TRBV20-1 combines with J gene TRBJ2-3; perhaps TRBD1 as D (6 bases). The germline V gene encodes CDR1 DFQATT and CDR2 SNEGSKA (reference sequence). This CDR3 comprises 13 residues. V lost 3 bases to trimming and J lost 7 bases, with 14 bases between them. The CDR3 loop reads CSARSLGQNTQYF. The CDR3 DNA sequence: TGCAGTGCTAGGTCACTGGGACAAAATACGCAGTATTTT.

The rearrangement uses TRBV20-1 and TRBJ1-2, with TRBD1 identical over 7 bases. From germline, CDR1 is DFQATT and CDR2 SNEGSKA (reference sequence). V shed 3 bases, J shed 13 bases, and the junction held 11 bases outside the gene matches. The CDR3 sequence is 12 residues long. The CDR3: CSASVRGYWFTF. The CDR3 DNA reads as TGCAGTGCTAGTGTCAGGGGGTACTGGTTCACCTTC.

There are many counts of this clonotype. This chain joins TRBV7-2 and TRBJ1-2; D gene unclear. V was shortened by 3 bases and J by 8 bases, with 7 bases between the two germline ends. Germline assignment: CDR1 SGHTA and CDR2 FQGNSA. CDR3 length: 11 residues. CDR3 DNA sequence: TGTGCCAGCAGCTTCGGTCAGGGCTACACCTTC. Translated: CASSFGQGYTF.

V usage is TRBV3-1 and J usage is TRBJ1-5; no clear D. This CDR3 comprises 14 residues. Germline CDR1 is LGHDT and CDR2 is YNNKEL (reference sequence). V was trimmed by 0 bases and J by 6 bases, leaving 9 bases between them. The CDR3 loop is CASSQDWESQPQHF. CDR3 nucleotide sequence: TGTGCCAGCAGCCAAGACTGGGAAAGTCAGCCCCAGCATTTT.

This clonotype has only a few counts. The J gene is TRBJ2-7, the V gene TRBV6-5; 7 bases match TRBD1. V trimming: 8 bases; J trimming: 5 bases; junction bases outside the gene matches: 9. Germline CDR1 reads MNHEY; CDR2 reads SVGAGI. There are 13 residues in the CDR3. CDR3 nucleotides: TGTGCCAGCGGGGCGGACAGGCTCCACGAGCAGTACGTC. It codes for CASGADRLHEQYV.

This clonotype was counted only a few times. This sequence joins TRBV20-1 and TRBJ1-6, with no clear D. CDR3 length: 15 residues. Trimming took off 2 bases at V and 5 bases at J, with 13 bases between the two ends. Germline CDR1 reads DFQATT; CDR2 reads SNEGSKA (reference sequence). The DNA for the CDR3 is TGCAGTGCTAGATCGGGAGCTTGGAATAATTCACCCCTCCACTTT. This codes for CSARSGAWNNSPLHF.

This clonotype has more than one count but fewer than ten. The J gene is TRBJ2-7, the V gene TRBV20-1, with a tentative D call TRBD1 (8 bases). Looked up from germline, CDR1 is DFQATT and CDR2 is SNEGSKA (reference sequence). V dropped 6 bases and J dropped 3 bases, with 18 bases sitting between them. The CDR3 extends over 14 amino acids. The CDR3 spells CSAAGTGPFYEQYF. The CDR3 DNA is TGCAGTGCAGCGGGGACAGGACCTTTCTACGAGCAGTACTTC.

The table lists this clonotype with a few counts. This rearrangement joins TRBV5-4 to TRBJ1-1; D is unresolved. V lost 3 bases and J lost 1, with 10 bases in between. CDR1 and CDR2 (germline): SGHNT, YYREEE (reference sequence). This CDR3 contains 14 residues. This CDR3 reads CASSSTVGNTEAFF. The CDR3 bases are TGTGCCAGCAGCTCTACCGTGGGGAACACTGAAGCTTTCTTT.

This clonotype appeared a few times. The chain links TRBV7-2 to TRBJ2-5; TRBD2 aligns across 7 bases. Germline-derived CDR1 and CDR2 are SGHTA and FQGNSA. Trimming took 5 bases from V and 5 from J; bases not matched to a gene: 11. The CDR3 contains 15 residues. Here the CDR3 reads CASSKPRTSGETQYF. The CDR3 nucleotides are TGTGCCAGCAGCAAGCCCCGGACTAGTGGGGAGACCCAGTACTTC.

This clonotype was detected a few times. The chain recombines TRBV4-1 with TRBJ2-7; 8 bases line up with TRBD2. The CDR3 is 16 amino acids. V lost 1 base and J lost 2; bases outside the gene matches: 7. Germline lookup yields CDR1 MGHRA and CDR2 YSYEKL. The CDR3 spells CASSQAQLAEPYEQYF. The CDR3 bases are TGCGCCAGCAGCCAAGCCCAACTAGCGGAACCCTACGAGCAGTACTTC.

This clonotype has just a few counts. V and J are TRBV12-3 or TRBV12-4 and TRBJ2-2; D is possibly TRBD2 (6 bases). The CDR3 length is 16 residues. Trimming took 2 bases from V and 4 from J, leaving 14 bases between them. The CDR3 bases are TGTGCCAGCAGTTTAAGATCGTGGGACTCCACCGGGGAGCTGTTTTTT. Its translation is CASSLRSWDSTGELFF.

This clonotype was found many times. The chain links TRBV5-1 to TRBJ2-5; weak D call: TRBD1 (6 bases). The CDR3 has 16 residues. V shed 4 bases and J shed 5 bases, with 21 bases lying between them. The germline CDR1 and CDR2 sequences are SGHRS and YFSETQ. CDR3 amino acids: CASSPQGQVGTETQYF. CDR3 nucleotides: TGCGCCAGCAGCCCCCAGGGGCAGGTTGGTACGGAGACCCAGTACTTC.

This chain links TRBV12-3 or TRBV12-4 with TRBJ2-5; no reliable D call. The CDR3 covers 13 residues. V lost 1 base to trimming and J lost 9 bases, with 12 bases between them. The CDR3 loop is CASSLGHPMAQYF. CDR3 coding DNA: TGTGCCAGCAGTTTAGGGCATCCGATGGCCCAGTACTTC.

A few counts support this clonotype. The chain joins TRBV6-6 to TRBJ1-4; D is ambiguous. The ends were cut back, 7 bases at V and 5 bases at J, with 17 bases in the middle. The CDR3 is 15 residues long. Germline assignment: CDR1 MNHNY and CDR2 SVGAGI (reference sequence). In DNA, the CDR3 is TGTGCCAGCATCCCGACTCGAGATGAAAATGAAAAACTGTTTTTT. It translates to CASIPTRDENEKLFF.

V gene TRBV20-1 combines with J gene TRBJ2-4, with TRBD2 matching 8 bases. This CDR3 comprises 16 residues. Germline CDR1 reads DFQATT; CDR2 reads SNEGSKA (reference sequence). Trimming removed 3 bases from V and 0 bases from J; junction bases left unmatched: 7. CDR3: CSASGPAGVAKNIQYF. CDR3 bases: TGCAGTGCTAGTGGTCCAGCGGGGGTAGCCAAAAACATTCAGTACTTC.

This clonotype was detected many times. The chain uses TRBV4-3 and TRBJ2-3; unclear D gene. Trimming shortened V by 1 base and J by 3 bases, and 5 bases separated the two germline ends. This CDR3 has 13 residues. In germline, CDR1 is LGHNA, CDR2 YSLEER. CDR3: CASSQVRTDTQYF. The CDR3 nucleotides read TGCGCCAGCAGCCAAGTCCGTACAGATACGCAGTATTTT.

At least ten counts were recorded for this clonotype. The chain has TRBV7-3 and TRBJ2-1; 9 bases are shared with TRBD1. The V segment lost 5 bases and the J segment 5 bases; nucleotides outside the gene matches: 1. Per germline, CDR1 SGHTA and CDR2 FQGTGA. The CDR3 consists of 13 residues. As DNA, the CDR3 is TGTGCCAGCAGCCGGACAGGGGACAATGAGCAGTTCTTC. This codes for CASSRTGDNEQFF.

This clonotype was observed many times. This rearrangement joins TRBV4-1 to TRBJ2-7; TRBD1 agrees at 9 bases. Germline V lookup: CDR1 MGHRA, CDR2 YSYEKL. V was pared by 4 bases and J by 0 bases, with 7 bases of the junction left unmatched. CDR3 length equals 16 residues. The CDR3 region has the DNA TGCGCCAGCAGCCCGTCCGGACAGGGGTACTCCTACGAGCAGTACTTC. This codes for CASSPSGQGYSYEQYF.

This clonotype appeared many times. This chain links TRBV5-6 with TRBJ2-5; maybe TRBD2 (5 bases). The CDR3 spans 16 residues. The V end lost 0 bases, the J end lost 4 bases, and 16 bases lay between the germline ends. Per germline, CDR1 SGHDT and CDR2 YYEEEE. As DNA, the CDR3 is TGTGCCAGCAGCTTGGGAGGGCGAGGCGATCCAGAGACCCAGTACTTC. Translated, it gives CASSLGGRGDPETQYF.